The following is a T cell receptor (beta chain) sequence with its context. The antigen it recognizes is unknown. There are no base qualities to consult, and no much larger clone falls within one base. Enrolling through a virtual design, the prospective study's participants ranged in age from roughly 18 to 95 years and lived across 24 United States geographic areas. In the prospective study, participants were assigned to cohorts based on the clinical history participants reported in a screening survey and a study questionnaire. In the prospective study, mobile phlebotomists collected whole blood, serum and a nasopharyngeal or oropharyngeal swab from each participant. Prospective study participants could optionally give additional blood draws and questionnaires over an approximately two-month period. Before DNA extraction, blood samples from the prospective study were shipped at room temperature or frozen.

The data derive from a study of blood T cell repertoires in COVID-19 (dated by TCRdb to the early 2020s). A note on the overall study: Collaborator samples came from the United States, Italy and Spain and covered acute and convalescent phases of COVID-19. The material from the prospective study consisted of cDNA or gDNA derived from T cells, B-cell-depleted T cells, or PBMCs. The dataset comprised deeply sampled blood TCRbeta repertoires from subjects exposed to, actively infected with, or recovered from COVID-19. A freely available public database, intended as a resource for researchers studying the immune response to SARS-CoV-2, is where the repertoires were released. The samples were drawn from the first 160 participants of the ongoing ImmuneRACE study and from more than 1,000 subjects provided by 6 global collaborators. Sample metadata almost always included a de-identified subject ID, COVID-19 status, age in years and sex. Where HLA class I and class II types were available, the types were taken from metadata supplied by the sample provider, not from assay-based typing. The study at large found these results: The amount of clinical and demographic metadata varied by source and participant and was provided uncurated.

The immunoSEQ Assay, a bias-controlled multiplex PCR, was used to amplify TCRbeta CDR3 regions from genomic DNA. The authors processed their data as follows. The number of nucleated cells in each sample was estimated by amplification of reference gene primers within the assay. To quantify the absolute abundance of each unique TCRbeta CDR3 rearrangement, sequence reads were collapsed and filtered. Productive Simpson clonality was computed per sample as the square root of Simpson's diversity index over productive rearrangements. The source is immuneACCESS, and TCRdb retained only in-frame sequences with V and J called. Part of the clones is not carried over; for the studies checked, unresolved V genes explain less than half of this, and the remainder is unexplained. V, J and clone size are taken as reported in that table, and D and trimming were inferred from the DNA itself. Counted in this sample were 340,000 or so clones; approximately 86% of them appeared once. The ten largest clones add up to roughly 4.2% of the sample.

This sequence was found in a woman between 40 and 50 years old with acute COVID-19. What was sequenced was PBMCs or T cells enriched from blood (not recorded which).

In nucleotides, the sequence is TGTGCCAGCAGCCAAACACGAAACACTGAAGCTTTCTTT. This gives the protein CASSQTRNTEAFF. The chain couples TRBV16 to TRBJ1-1; no D gene is confidently identified. V loses 2 bases of germline sequence and J loses 2 bases, and the interval between the two ends is 6 bases. The CDR1 and CDR2 encoded by the germline V gene are KGHSY and FQNENV. Spanning cysteine to phenylalanine, the CDR3 consists of 13 amino acids. Of all the DNA, just the CDR3 is kept, 39 bases in frame from base 1.